The 32 T cell receptor beta chains below were found in one sample sequenced in a study of T cell clones after liver transplantation. Measured with immunoSEQ multiplex PCR; TCRdb has only the in-frame clones, and not every one. The sample has about 80,000 clones, nearly 85% seen once; the top ten hold approximately 0.43%. Sequenced here: CD4+ T cells from blood, sampled almost 47 months after liver transplant. These receptors came from a human patient who received a liver transplant. Some T cells may originate from the graft donor.

J is TRBJ2-3 and V is TRBV7-9; 7 bases are shared with TRBD1. The CDR3 sequence is 15 residues long. Trimming cost V 1 base and J 4 bases; bases outside gene matches: 5. The germline gives CDR1 SEHNR, CDR2 FQNEAQ (reference sequence). The CDR3 loop is CASSLGTGSADTQYF. The CDR3 nucleotides are TGTGCCAGCAGCTTAGGGACAGGTTCGGCAGATACGCAGTATTTT. The full variable domain, its missing parts supplied by reference TRBV7-9 and TRBJ2-3, is DTGVSQNPRHKITKRGQNVTFRCDPISEHNRLYWYRQTLGQGPEFLTYFQNEAQLEKSRLLSDRFSAERPKGSFSTLEIQRTEQGDSAMYLCASSLGTGSADTQYFGPGTRLTVL.

The table lists this clone with a few counts. V gene TRBV19 combines with J gene TRBJ2-1; 14 nucleotides match TRBD2. This CDR3 comprises 15 residues. Per the germline V gene, CDR1 is LNHDA and CDR2 is SQIVND (reference sequence). The junction had 8 bases not matched to a gene; V was cut back by 7 bases and J by 9 bases. The CDR3, as DNA: TGTGCCAGTACCGGGACTAGCGGGAGTGGAGGTGAGCAGTTCTTC. This encodes CASTGTSGSGGEQFF.

The CDR3 region is CATSRADRGDGYTF. The CDR3 DNA reads TGTGCCACCAGCAGGGCTGACAGGGGTGATGGCTACACCTTC. This chain uses TRBV15 with TRBJ1-2; 8 bases are shared with TRBD1. This CDR3 has 14 amino acids. Trimming cost V 3 bases and J 6 bases; bases outside gene matches: 6. Germline loops: CDR1 LNHNV, CDR2 YYDKDF (reference sequence).

On this clone: At one boundary the junction diverges from the germline segment, which might be a read error. The chain recombines TRBV15 with TRBJ2-2; the D call may be TRBD1 or TRBD2 (5 bases each). The CDR3 extends over 17 amino acids. Germline lookup yields CDR1 LNHNV and CDR2 YYDKDF (reference sequence). CDR3 residues: CATSTPWERGRPGGLFF. The CDR3 coding sequence is TGTGCCACCAGCACCCCGTGGGAGAGAGGGCGTCCTGGGGGGCTGTTTTTT. The variable domain in full, with the rest retrieved from reference TRBV15 and TRBJ2-2, is DAMVIQNPRYQVTQFGKPVTLSCSQTLNHNVMYWYQQKSSQAPKLLFHYYDKDFNNEADTPDNFQSRRPNTSFCFLDIRSPGLGDTAMYLCATSTPWERGRPGGLFFGEGSRLTVL.

The rearrangement uses TRBV7-2 and TRBJ2-7; TRBD1 aligns across 7 bases. In germline, CDR1 is SGHTA, CDR2 FQGNSA. Trimming at V came to 3 bases and at J to 2 bases, leaving 7 bases not matched to a gene. This CDR3 has 15 amino acids. The CDR3 is CASSFDRVTTYEQYF. CDR3 DNA sequence: TGTGCCAGCAGCTTTGACAGGGTGACAACCTACGAGCAGTACTTC.

The V gene is TRBV2, the J gene TRBJ2-7; no clear D. The germline V gene encodes CDR1 SNHLY and CDR2 FYNNEI. Trimming pared 6 bases from V and 3 bases from J, leaving 12 bases between. CDR3 size: 13 residues. The CDR3 region is CASRGLRIYEQYF. CDR3 in DNA: TGTGCCAGCAGAGGTCTTAGGATCTACGAGCAGTACTTC.

The genes are TRBV28 and TRBJ2-1, with TRBD2 as a possible D gene (6 bases). This CDR3 comprises 14 residues. The V and J ends lost 3 bases and 2 bases respectively, with 8 bases between them. The germline V gene has CDR1 MDHEN and CDR2 SYDVKM. The CDR3 is CASSFGGAYNEQFF. The CDR3 nucleotides read TGTGCCAGCAGTTTCGGGGGAGCCTACAATGAGCAGTTCTTC.

V and J are TRBV27 and TRBJ2-1; no clear D. Looked up from germline, CDR1 is MNHEY and CDR2 is SMNVEV (reference sequence). The V gene lost 0 bases and the J gene lost 6 bases, with 3 bases spanning the gap. The CDR3 length is 12 residues. CDR3 bases: TGTGCCAGCAGTTTATCTTTCAATGAGCAGTTCTTC. Translated: CASSLSFNEQFF.

J is TRBJ2-1 and V is TRBV5-6; tentative D call: TRBD2 (6 bases). Germline assignment: CDR1 SGHDT and CDR2 YYEEEE. This CDR3 has 17 amino acids. The germline V and J ends were trimmed by 0 bases and 6 bases, with 19 bases remaining between them. The CDR3 DNA is TGTGCCAGCAGCTTGGCCGGGAGCCCTTTCACCCCCAATGAGCAGTTCTTC. Its translation is CASSLAGSPFTPNEQFF.

This clone has more than one count but fewer than ten. The CDR3 protein is CASSYQPGTQETQYF. CDR3 nucleotides: TGTGCCAGCAGCTATCAGCCAGGGACTCAAGAGACCCAGTACTTC. The chain couples TRBV7-2 to TRBJ2-5, with D tentatively TRBD2 (6 bases). There are 15 residues in the CDR3. Trimming removed 4 bases at V and 2 bases at J, with 14 bases between. The germline gives CDR1 SGHTA, CDR2 FQGNSA.

The chain has TRBV2 and TRBJ1-4; 9 nucleotides align to TRBD1. Germline CDR1 and CDR2: SNHLY and FYNNEI. The trim removed 5 bases at V and 14 bases at J, leaving 12 bases unmatched. This CDR3 has 14 amino acids. The CDR3 nucleotides read TGTGCCAGCAGTTGGGGACAGGGAAGGGAATTTCTGTTTTTT. Its protein product is CASSWGQGREFLFF.

V is TRBV11-2 and J is TRBJ2-3; tentatively, D is TRBD1 or TRBD2 (5 bases each). V was cut by 3 bases and J by 2 bases, with 15 bases left in between. The CDR3 is 16 residues long. Germline CDR1 is SGHAT and CDR2 is FQNNGV. Here the CDR3 reads CASSLRGRPHTDTQYF. The CDR3 region has the DNA TGTGCCAGCAGCTTGAGGGGTCGACCCCACACAGATACGCAGTATTTT.

The rearrangement uses TRBV5-6 and TRBJ1-5; D unresolved. From germline, CDR1 is SGHDT and CDR2 YYEEEE. V lost 1 base and J 0 bases, leaving 11 bases between the germline ends. This CDR3 is 16 amino acids long. CDR3 in DNA: TGTGCCAGCAGCTTGTACGGCGAATTTAGCAATCAGCCCCAGCATTTT. Translation: CASSLYGEFSNQPQHF. The full variable domain, completed using reference TRBV5-6 and TRBJ1-5, is DAGVTQSPTHLIKTRGQQVTLRCSPKSGHDTVSWYQQALGQGPQFIFQYYEEEERQRGNFPDRFSGHQFPNYSSELNVNALLLGDSALYLCASSLYGEFSNQPQHFGDGTRLSIL.

This chain joins TRBV7-2 and TRBJ1-1, with 8 positions matching TRBD1. Germline values: CDR1 SGHTA, CDR2 FQGNSA. CDR3 length: 12 amino acids. V lost 5 bases and J lost 8; bases outside the gene matches: 4. The CDR3 bases are TGTGCCAGCAGCCCAGACAGGGGAGAAGCTTTCTTT. Protein sequence: CASSPDRGEAFF.

The chain has TRBV7-8 and TRBJ1-4, with a possible D match to TRBD1 (5 bases). Trimming pared 6 bases from V and 6 bases from J, leaving 20 bases between. Per germline, CDR1 SGHVS and CDR2 FQNEAQ. This CDR3 has 16 residues. In DNA, the CDR3 is TGTGCCAGCAGAAACTCCGGGGCTCCCTCGGATGAAAAACTGTTTTTT. This codes for CASRNSGAPSDEKLFF.

J is TRBJ2-1 and V is TRBV29-1; 9 nucleotides align to TRBD2. The CDR3 is 17 residues long. Germline V gene sequence: CDR1 SQVTM, CDR2 ANQGSEA. V shed 0 bases and J 9 bases; nucleotides not matched to a gene: 15. The CDR3 DNA sequence: TGCAGCGTTGAAGATTTTGACGGTGGCGGGAGGGCCGGTGAGCAGTTCTTC. Amino acid sequence: CSVEDFDGGGRAGEQFF.

This clone was seen a few times. The chain uses TRBV7-2 and TRBJ1-2, with TRBD1 matching 9 bases. Unmatched junction bases numbered 3, after V lost 4 bases and J lost 6 bases. CDR1 and CDR2 (germline): SGHTA, FQGNSA. The CDR3 sequence is 13 residues long. The CDR3 is CASSSRQGDGYTF. The CDR3 DNA sequence: TGTGCCAGCAGCTCCCGACAGGGGGATGGCTACACCTTC.

This chain uses TRBV22-1 with TRBJ1-1; the D call in the table, TRBD1, was not verified against the DNA. TRBV22-1 is a documented pseudogene. The CDR3 is 17 residues long. CDR3 nucleotides: TGTCCTGGGAGCGCACTTCTGGACAGGAACCCGAACACTGAAGCTTTCTTT. As protein: CPGSALLDRNPNTEAFF.

The V and J genes are TRBV28 and TRBJ1-5; perhaps TRBD1 as D (6 bases). Germline V gives CDR1 MDHEN, CDR2 SYDVKM. CDR3 size: 16 residues. V lost 2 bases to trimming and J lost 2 bases, with 13 bases between them. The CDR3 bases are TGTGCCAGCAGTTTACCATCCTGGGGGCGCAATCAGCCCCAGCATTTT. Encoded protein: CASSLPSWGRNQPQHF. The full variable domain, with the rest looked up from reference TRBV28 and TRBJ1-5, is DVKVTQSSRYLVKRTGEKVFLECVQDMDHENMFWYRQDPGLGLRLIYFSYDVKMKEKGDIPEGYSVSREKKERFSLILESASTNQTSMYLCASSLPSWGRNQPQHFGDGTRLSIL.

The chain is built from TRBV28 and TRBJ2-4; TRBD1 might be the D (8 bases). From germline, CDR1 is MDHEN and CDR2 SYDVKM. Trimming pared 6 bases from V and 0 bases from J, leaving 15 bases between. This CDR3 is built from 16 residues. This CDR3 reads CASSSGGGGAKNIQYF. The CDR3 region has the DNA TGTGCCAGCAGCTCAGGGGGCGGGGGAGCCAAAAACATTCAGTACTTC.

The V and J genes are TRBV6-5 and TRBJ2-5; D might be TRBD1 (6 bases). CDR3 length equals 14 residues. Germline-derived CDR1 and CDR2 are MNHEY and SVGAGI. Trimming cost V 6 bases and J 5 bases, with 16 bases left between them. The CDR3 nucleotides read TGTGCCAGCAGCCTCGACAGGAGCAGGGAGACCCAGTACTTC. This gives the protein CASSLDRSRETQYF.

The J gene is TRBJ2-3, the V gene TRBV1; TRBD2 is the table's D call, not checked against the DNA. TRBV1 counts as a pseudogene. The CDR3 has 16 residues. The CDR3 DNA reads as TGCACCAGCAGCCAAACCAGTAGCGGGAGGGCCGGTACGCAGTATTTT. It translates to CTSSQTSSGRAGTQYF.

The chain employs TRBV2 and TRBJ1-2, with a weak D call TRBD1 (5 bases). Germline V CDR1 and CDR2: SNHLY, FYNNEI. The CDR3 sequence is 14 residues long. V was pared by 4 bases and J by 8 bases, with 17 bases between. In DNA, the CDR3 is TGTGCCAGCAGTGGGACCGGCAGGGCTAAAGGCTACACCTTC. Translated: CASSGTGRAKGYTF.

This clone appeared once. The V and J genes are TRBV7-9 and TRBJ2-2; 7 bases are shared with TRBD2. This CDR3 is 16 amino acids long. J lost 7 bases, V lost 5 bases, and 13 bases had no gene match. Germline V gene sequence: CDR1 SEHNR, CDR2 FQNEAQ (reference sequence). CDR3 region: CASSPPGGGDSGELFF. CDR3 sequence (DNA): TGTGCCAGCAGCCCTCCCGGCGGGGGTGACAGCGGGGAGCTGTTTTTT.

V and J are TRBV2 and TRBJ2-3; 8 bases line up with TRBD2. V dropped 2 bases and J dropped 3; count of bases not matched to a gene: 1. Germline V gene lookup returns CDR1 SNHLY and CDR2 FYNNEI. The CDR3 consists of 14 residues. CDR3 amino acids: CASSESGSTDTQYF. DNA for the CDR3: TGTGCCAGCAGTGAAAGCGGGAGTACAGATACGCAGTATTTT. Full variable domain (missing parts from reference TRBV2 and TRBJ2-3): EPEVTQTPSHQVTQMGQEVILRCVPISNHLYFYWYRQILGQKVEFLVSFYNNEISEKSEIFDDQFSVERPDGSNFTLKIRSTKLEDSAMYFCASSESGSTDTQYFGPGTRLTVL.

This clone came up a few times. The chain links TRBV19 to TRBJ1-5; a weak D match, TRBD1 (5 bases). The CDR3 sequence is 16 residues long. Trimming pared 7 bases from V and 4 bases from J, leaving 20 bases between. Germline CDR1 reads LNHDA; CDR2 reads SQIVND (reference sequence). CDR3 in DNA: TGTGCCAGTACCAGGGTGGGAATTGGGAGTAATCAGCCCCAGCATTTT. Protein product: CASTRVGIGSNQPQHF.

The chain is built from TRBV27 and TRBJ1-2; 8 bases line up with TRBD1. After removal of 6 bases from V and 5 bases from J, the junction contained 8 bases not matched to a gene. Germline CDR1 and CDR2: MNHEY and SMNVEV (reference sequence). This CDR3 spans 14 amino acids. This CDR3 is CASSGTGFLYGYTF. CDR3 DNA: TGTGCCAGCAGCGGGACAGGTTTCCTTTATGGCTACACCTTC.

This rearrangement joins TRBV5-4 to TRBJ1-2, with 7 bases aligning to TRBD1. In germline, CDR1 is SGHNT, CDR2 YYREEE (reference sequence). The length of the CDR3 is 13 residues. V was clipped by 5 bases and J by 4 bases; unmatched bases: 5. This CDR3 reads CASRSGQSYGYTF. CDR3 sequence (DNA): TGTGCCAGCAGGTCGGGACAGAGCTATGGCTACACCTTC.

The CDR3 here is CASSEFRAFF. DNA of the CDR3: TGCGCCAGCAGTGAGTTTAGAGCTTTCTTT. This chain joins TRBV10-1 and TRBJ1-1; D ambiguous. V was cut by 1 base and J by 10 bases, with 4 bases left in between. The germline CDR1 and CDR2 sequences are WNHNN and SYGVQD (reference sequence). The CDR3 runs 10 residues.

This clone was seen a single time. This CDR3 reads CASTLGRNYGYTF. Here the CDR3 DNA reads TGTGCCAGCACCTTGGGCAGAAACTATGGCTACACCTTC. The V gene is TRBV7-2, the J gene TRBJ1-2; D unclear. V lost 7 bases to trimming and J lost 2 bases, with 11 bases between them. The CDR3 is 13 amino acids. Germline lookup yields CDR1 SGHTA and CDR2 FQGNSA.

The CDR3 sequence: CATSREGGAAGTQYF. The CDR3 nucleotides are TGTGCCACCAGCAGAGAAGGCGGGGCCGCAGGAACCCAGTACTTC. This chain uses TRBV15 with TRBJ2-5, with D possibly being TRBD2 (6 bases). From germline, CDR1 is LNHNV and CDR2 YYDKDF (reference sequence). Trimming cost V 0 bases and J 8 bases, with 16 bases left between them. This CDR3 is 15 amino acids long. Together with reference TRBV15 and TRBJ2-5, the CDR3 gives the full variable domain: DAMVIQNPRYQVTQFGKPVTLSCSQTLNHNVMYWYQQKSSQAPKLLFHYYDKDFNNEADTPDNFQSRRPNTSFCFLDIRSPGLGDTAMYLCATSREGGAAGTQYFGPGTRLLVL.

This clone has a single count. CDR3 sequence: CASSPQTPSYNEQFF. The CDR3 DNA reads TGCGCCAGCAGCCCACAGACTCCGTCCTACAATGAGCAGTTCTTC. The chain combines TRBV5-1 with TRBJ2-1; no clear D gene. The length of the CDR3 is 15 residues. The germline V and J ends were trimmed by 4 bases and 1 base, with 12 bases remaining between them. Germline lookup yields CDR1 SGHRS and CDR2 YFSETQ.